This T cell receptor beta chain was obtained from a study of T cells in Graves' hyperthyroidism and ophthalmopathy. The V gene's germline CDR1 is MNHNS and CDR2 SASEGT. This CDR3 has 15 residues. RNA transcripts served as the template for amplifying TCR beta CDR3 regions. The TCR CDR3 was amplified in a first-round RT-PCR using the HTBI primer set. TCRdb re-analysed the multiplex PCR reads in MiXCR, keeping a single row per CDR3 protein. The sample includes approximately 560,000 distinct CDR3 sequences, around 16% of them seen just once. Remarks on this clonotype: This sequence may be a read error, since a much larger clone differs from it by one base.

Sample: blood. The clonotype was recovered from a woman aged 25 to 39 with Graves' hyperthyroidism. This chain uses TRBV6-1 with TRBJ1-3; 10 nucleotides agree with TRBD1. The CDR3 DNA reads TGTGCCAGCAGGGGACAGGGGCGAACTGGAAACACCATATGTTTT. This gives the protein CASRGQGRTGNTICF.